The 11 T cell receptor beta chains given below trace back to one sample, sequenced in a study of T cell responses to AZD1222 COVID-19 vaccine. The protocol was immunoSEQ multiplex PCR, while the TCRdb copy is restricted to in-frame clones and leaves out a portion. Of about 110,000 clones listed, 80% to 85% were seen once; the top ten hold under 10%. Sequenced here: peripheral blood, sampled on day 0 of AZD1222 vaccination. These receptors all stem from an adult in good health.

The V gene is TRBV6-5, the J gene TRBJ1-2, with D perhaps TRBD1 (6 bases). The CDR3 is 14 residues long. V gave up 7 bases and J gave up 6 bases, with 18 bases separating them. The germline gives CDR1 MNHEY, CDR2 SVGAGI. CDR3 DNA sequence: TGTGCCAGCAACGAAAGAGGGGGAGGACATGGCTACACCTTC. Residues: CASNERGGGHGYTF.

This chain links TRBV24-1 with TRBJ1-3; D gene ambiguous. The V gene's germline CDR1 is KGHDR and CDR2 SFDVKD. The CDR3 length is 18 residues. Trimming took 7 bases from V and 0 from J, leaving 21 bases between them. The CDR3 sequence is CATRFYSKGYDSGNTIYF. The DNA of the CDR3 is TGTGCCACCAGATTTTATAGTAAGGGTTACGACTCTGGAAACACCATATATTTT.

The chain joins TRBV15 to TRBJ2-7; the match to TRBD1 covers 8 bases. V was clipped by 1 base and J by 4 bases; unmatched bases: 0. The CDR3 has 13 residues. Looked up from germline, CDR1 is LNHNV and CDR2 is YYDKDF (reference sequence). DNA for the CDR3: TGTGCCACCAGCAGAGGGGACAGGTACGAGCAGTACTTC. Translated: CATSRGDRYEQYF.

The chain joins TRBV6-5 to TRBJ2-1, with D uncertain. This CDR3 spans 15 amino acids. In germline, CDR1 is MNHEY, CDR2 SVGAGI. The germline V and J ends were trimmed by 3 bases and 8 bases, with 17 bases remaining between them. The CDR3 here is CASSYPSLEDDEQFF. The CDR3 DNA sequence: TGTGCCAGCAGTTATCCCTCCCTAGAGGACGATGAGCAGTTCTTC.

The rearrangement joins TRBV28 to TRBJ1-2; perhaps TRBD1 as D (6 bases). Germline CDR1 is MDHEN and CDR2 is SYDVKM. V was shortened by 4 bases and J by 2 bases, with 14 bases between the two germline ends. The CDR3 runs to 15 residues. The CDR3 coding sequence is TGTGCCAGCAGTTATGGGACATCACTCAACTATGGCTACACCTTC. This sequence encodes CASSYGTSLNYGYTF.

The V gene is TRBV19, the J gene TRBJ2-6; 8 bases map to TRBD1. The ends lost 2 bases at V and 0 bases at J; junction bases unmatched: 0. Per the germline V gene, CDR1 is LNHDA and CDR2 is SQIVND (reference sequence). The CDR3 loop spans 16 amino acids. CDR3 loop: CASSITGGSGANVLTF. DNA for the CDR3: TGTGCCAGTAGTATAACAGGGGGCTCTGGGGCCAACGTCCTGACTTTC.

The genes are TRBV3-1 (or the pseudogene TRBV3-2) and TRBJ1-6, with D possibly matching TRBD1 (6 bases). V lost 6 bases to trimming and J lost 7 bases, with 13 bases between them. The length of the CDR3 is 14 residues. Germline loops: CDR1 LGHDT, CDR2 YNNKEL (reference sequence). Here the CDR3 DNA reads TGTGCCAGCAGTCTACAGGGATACAATTCACCCCTCCACTTT. Protein sequence: CASSLQGYNSPLHF.

The genes are TRBV12-5 and TRBJ1-2; no reliable D call. Between the trimmed V and J ends, which lost 0 bases and 1 base, there was a span of 6 bases. Germline CDR1 LGHNT, CDR2 FRNRAP. The CDR3 sequence is 14 residues long. DNA for the CDR3: TGTGCTAGTGGTTTGGTACCACTTAACTATGGCTACACCTTC. It yields the protein CASGLVPLNYGYTF. Supplemented by reference TRBV12-5 and TRBJ1-2, the full variable domain reads DARVTQTPRHKVTEMGQEVTMRCQPILGHNTVFWYRQTMMQGLELLAYFRNRAPLDDSGMPKDRFSAEMPDATLATLKIQPSEPRDSAVYFCASGLVPLNYGYTFGSGTRLTVV.

The chain joins TRBV7-3 to TRBJ2-2; 10 bases line up with TRBD2. The CDR3 length is 15 residues. V was clipped by 4 bases and J by 5 bases; unmatched bases: 4. CDR1 and CDR2 from the germline V gene are SGHTA and FQGTGA. CDR3 protein: CASSSSGSRTGELFF. The CDR3 DNA is TGTGCCAGCAGCTCTAGCGGGAGTCGGACCGGGGAGCTGTTTTTT.

The chain combines TRBV29-1 with TRBJ2-3; 16 bases are a match to TRBD2. The CDR3 is 16 residues long. The germline CDR1 and CDR2 sequences are SQVTM and ANQGSEA. Germline trimming cut 6 bases from V and 7 bases from J; bases unmatched to any gene: 10. CDR3 nucleotide sequence: TGCAGCGTAGTCCCGGGACTAGCGGGGGGGCCGAATACGCAGTATTTT. It specifies CSVVPGLAGGPNTQYF.

In DNA, the CDR3 is TGTGCCAGCAGCCCCCTCGGGACTAGCGGTACGAACACCGGGGAGCTGTTTTTT. It codes for CASSPLGTSGTNTGELFF. This chain links TRBV12-1 with TRBJ2-2; TRBD2 is the table's D call, not checked against the DNA. TRBV12-1 is designated a pseudogene. This CDR3 region has 18 residues.